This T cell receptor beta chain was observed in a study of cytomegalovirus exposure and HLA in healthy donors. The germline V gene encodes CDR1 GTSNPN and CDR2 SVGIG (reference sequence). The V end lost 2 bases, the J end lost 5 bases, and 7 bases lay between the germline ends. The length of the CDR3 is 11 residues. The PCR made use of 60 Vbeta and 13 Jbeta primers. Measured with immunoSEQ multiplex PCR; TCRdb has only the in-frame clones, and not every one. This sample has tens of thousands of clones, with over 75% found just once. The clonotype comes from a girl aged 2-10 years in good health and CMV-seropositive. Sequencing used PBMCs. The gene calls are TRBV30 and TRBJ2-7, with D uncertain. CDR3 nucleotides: TGTGCCTGGAGTCGTAGTAACGAGCAGTACTTC. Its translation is CAWSRSNEQYF.